The following is a T cell receptor beta chain sequence with its context. Its antigen is as yet unknown. V was pared by 1 base and J by 6 bases, with 5 bases of the junction left unmatched. From germline, CDR1 is SEHNR and CDR2 FQNEAQ (reference sequence). This CDR3 is built from 15 residues. The primer mix had 60 Vbeta and 13 Jbeta primers. TCRdb keeps only in-frame clones here, not all; method: immunoSEQ multiplex PCR. The sample carries roughly 200,000 clones, roughly four fifths recorded once. The source of the sample is a study of cytomegalovirus exposure and HLA in healthy donors. Study outcomes and limitations: In a later analysis, HLA-associated TCR beta chains were more clonally expanded than equally common others. The authors considered a cluster of highly shared sequence variants likely to be a sequencing artifact. Previously analyzed data showed that most TCR beta V segments were productive at a frequency of about 90% or about 30%.

The rearrangement uses TRBV7-9 and TRBJ2-2; 7 bases are a match to TRBD2. This clonotype was sampled from a man aged 45-60 years in good health and CMV-seronegative. Sequenced sample: PBMCs. CDR3 in amino acids: CASSLGGSYPGELFF. The CDR3 DNA is TGTGCCAGCAGCTTAGGCGGGAGCTATCCCGGGGAGCTGTTTTTT.